This T cell receptor (beta chain) was observed in a study of blood T cell repertoires in COVID-19. Study overall: Samples came from the United States, Italy and Spain, spanning acute and convalescent COVID-19.

The CDR3 totals 13 residues. Per the germline V gene, CDR1 is KGHSH and CDR2 is LQKENI. With V trimmed by 6 bases and J by 3 bases, 3 bases remained unmatched. Authors' processing steps: By means of reference gene primer amplification, nucleated cell counts were estimated. Here immunoSEQ multiplex PCR was the method, and the copy in TCRdb shows in-frame clones only, minus some. The V and J calls and clone size are taken from that table; D and trimming were inferred from the DNA. The sample yields some 73,000 clones, 82% seen once. V is TRBV18 and J is TRBJ1-2; 8 bases are a match to TRBD1. This TCR came from a woman aged 55-70 years with acute or convalescent COVID-19. The sequencing input was peripheral blood. CDR3 amino acids: CASSIQGDYGYTF. In DNA, the CDR3 is TGTGCCAGCTCGATACAGGGGGACTATGGCTACACCTTC.